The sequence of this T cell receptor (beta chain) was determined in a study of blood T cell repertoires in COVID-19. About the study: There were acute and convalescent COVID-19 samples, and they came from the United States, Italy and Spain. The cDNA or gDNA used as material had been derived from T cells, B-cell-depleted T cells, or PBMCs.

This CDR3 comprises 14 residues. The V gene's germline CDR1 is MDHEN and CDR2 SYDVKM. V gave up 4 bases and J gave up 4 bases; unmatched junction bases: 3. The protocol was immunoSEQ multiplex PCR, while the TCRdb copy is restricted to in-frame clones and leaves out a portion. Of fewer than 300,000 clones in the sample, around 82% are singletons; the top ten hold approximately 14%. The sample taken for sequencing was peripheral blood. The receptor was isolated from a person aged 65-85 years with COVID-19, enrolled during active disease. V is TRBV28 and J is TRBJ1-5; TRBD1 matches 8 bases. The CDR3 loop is CASSWTGRNQPQHF. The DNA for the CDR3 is TGTGCCAGCAGTTGGACAGGGAGGAATCAGCCCCAGCATTTT.